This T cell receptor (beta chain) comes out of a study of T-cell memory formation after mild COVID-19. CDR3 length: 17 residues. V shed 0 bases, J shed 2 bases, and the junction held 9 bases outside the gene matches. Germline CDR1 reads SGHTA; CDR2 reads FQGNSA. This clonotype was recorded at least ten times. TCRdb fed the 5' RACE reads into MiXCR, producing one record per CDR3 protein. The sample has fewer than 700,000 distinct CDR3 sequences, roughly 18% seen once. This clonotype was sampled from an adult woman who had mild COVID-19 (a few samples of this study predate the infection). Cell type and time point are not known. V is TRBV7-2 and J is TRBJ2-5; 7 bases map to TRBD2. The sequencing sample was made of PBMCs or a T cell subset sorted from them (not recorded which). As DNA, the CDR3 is TGTGCCAGCAGCTTAGCCGGGACTACTAATACTCAAGAGACCCAGTACTTC. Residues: CASSLAGTTNTQETQYF.